Listed here is a single TCR beta chain. Other nucleotide sequences from this sample produce the same CDR3. CDR1 is SGDLS, CDR2 YYNGEE, per germline. The CDR3 has 15 amino acids. Trimming stripped 0 bases from V and 0 bases from J, with 6 bases between. The data are from a study of shared clonotypes between healthy human individuals. Some clones are missing from TCRdb's copy, which holds only in-frame ones; the method was immunoSEQ multiplex PCR. This table holds 2 million to 2.5 million clones, under 95% found once. The sequence was obtained from a man younger than 30 in good health. Some clones in this sample may be carry-over from other donors' samples. The sample taken for sequencing was naive CD4+ T cells from PBMCs. Subset noted: CD45RA+ positively selected. This chain links TRBV9 with TRBJ2-2; D is undetermined. The CDR3 protein is CASSVGGANTGELFF. The CDR3 nucleotides are TGTGCCAGCAGCGTAGGTGGGGCGAACACCGGGGAGCTGTTTTTT.